This T cell receptor (beta chain) emerged from a study of blood T cells in healthy people across ages (dated by TCRdb to 2013 to 2016). Some background on the complete study: In model experiments, template switching captured roughly one uniquely barcoded TCR beta cDNA molecule for every two T cells. To track age-related changes in TCR beta repertoire diversity, the study relied on deep sequencing normalized with unique cDNA molecular identifiers. The donors were divided into four age groups: young (average approximately 15 years), middle-aged (about 41), aged (around 59) and long-lived (around 87). Donors of different ages were randomly distributed across sequencing lanes to avoid experimental bias. Two additional independent replicas of 1 million unique cDNA reads from the same blood draw were analyzed for two donors (one aged 18 to 29 and one aged 80 or older).

A note on this clonotype: This clone's antigen is unknown. Nothing much larger sits one base from this clone, and base qualities are not available.

Receptor libraries were prepared by 5' RACE. Reads for this sample came from an Illumina HiSeq 2500. A second PCR of roughly 6 to 11 cycles was run with a J-beta primer mix and a sample-barcoded 5' primer. A template-switch 5' adaptor carrying 12 random nucleotides introduced a unique molecular identifier onto each TCR beta cDNA molecule. At least 2.5 million CDR3-containing paired-end reads were obtained from each sample. The Mint cDNA synthesis kit, primed by a TRBC-specific oligonucleotide, was used to synthesize first-strand cDNA from all RNA. All cDNA was treated with uracil-DNA glycosylase and then went through a first 18-cycle PCR with the universal primers M1SS and BC2_uni_R. Concerning the study's data processing: Normalization of each sample was performed by random selection of 1 million high-quality reads, each carrying a distinct molecular identifier. Instead of being binned into consensus sequences, reads that shared molecular identifiers were thrown out. MiTCR, run with a Q25 quality threshold and the strictest error-elimination algorithm, handled CDR3 identification, clonotype clustering and error correction. A nonparametric unseen species model with Euler transformation was used to estimate a lower bound on total TCR beta diversity. TCRdb's own reprocessing of the public reads used fastp at Q25 and MiXCR and kept productive beta chains. Rows with one shared CDR3 protein collapse into an entry with the most common genes and DNA. These V and J calls originate from TCRdb's pipeline instead of the authors' own analysis. This sample comprises about 1.4 million distinct CDR3 sequences, roughly 64% of them detected only once. The ten largest account for roughly 6.3% of the sample.

The 40 or so donors, aged about 6 to 95 years, were systemically healthy Caucasian individuals from Russia. Each donor gave roughly 9.5 milliliters of peripheral blood, collected into EDTA-treated Vacutainer tubes. Ficoll-Paque density-gradient centrifugation was used to isolate PBMCs, with at least 6.5 million obtained per sample. Total RNA was extracted from PBMCs with Trizol reagent, with at least 6 micrograms obtained per sample. For every donor, an aliquot of PBMCs went through flow cytometry to measure the percentages of naive CD45RAhigh/CD27high T cells. Results the study describes overall, beyond this receptor: Observed TCR beta diversity per million T cells fell roughly linearly with age, and a significant reduction was already apparent by age roughly 40. Observed TCR beta diversity correlated strongly with the percentage of naive T cells measured by flow cytometry. Compared with the aged group, more naive CD4+ T cells, fewer expanded clones and increased TCR diversity were shown by the long-lived group, suggesting age selection. Estimates of total diversity based on one million sequenced T cells were regarded as lower bounds and as underestimates. Bulk unsorted PBMC profiling prevented conclusive comparison of naive and antigen-experienced compartments. Because the CMV infection status of the donors was unknown, age-related changes in expanded clonotypes may potentially have been confounded.

What was sequenced was blood. The receptor's source is a man aged 18 to 29 in good health.

The nucleotide sequence reads as follows: TGTGCCAGCAGCCCCGGGACTAGCGGGAGGCGTGAGTACTTC. It encodes CASSPGTSGRREYF. The sequence is built from TRBV7-9 and TRBJ2-7; TRBD2 fits 15 bases in the junction. Ends trimmed: V by 5 bases, J by 11 bases; bases unmatched to a gene: 7. The CDR3 measures 14 amino acids from cysteine to phenylalanine. Only the CDR3 DNA is retained, 42 bases long and in frame from the first base. CDR1 and CDR2 (SEHNR, FQNEAQ) derive from the germline V gene (reference sequence).